This passage covers 21 T cell receptor beta chains from one sample sequenced in a study of cytomegalovirus exposure and HLA in healthy donors. TCRdb's table, derived via immunoSEQ multiplex PCR, lists solely in-frame clones and lacks some. The sample lists 150,000 or so clones; 80% to 85% were seen once. The specimen sequenced was PBMCs. The receptors come from a man under 40 in good health and CMV-seropositive.

The chain carries TRBV5-5 and TRBJ1-5; D is ambiguous. Germline V gene lookup returns CDR1 SGHKS and CDR2 YYEKEE (reference sequence). CDR3 length: 15 amino acids. V lost 1 base and J 1 base, leaving 9 bases between the germline ends. Written as DNA, the CDR3 is TGTGCCAGCAGCTTGCAGGCCGTGAGCAATCAGCCCCAGCATTTT. Protein: CASSLQAVSNQPQHF.

The V and J genes are TRBV5-4 and TRBJ1-2; D unresolved. This CDR3 has 14 amino acids. The germline V gene has CDR1 SGHNT and CDR2 YYREEE (reference sequence). The V end lost 4 bases, the J end lost 6 bases, and 16 bases lay between the germline ends. The chain's CDR3 is CASSLISTNDGYTF. The CDR3 bases are TGTGCCAGCAGCCTGATTTCGACAAACGATGGCTACACCTTC.

The CDR3 sequence: CASSPGQGAHWEKLFF. In DNA, the CDR3 is TGTGCCAGCAGCCCCGGACAGGGGGCACATTGGGAAAAACTGTTTTTT. The gene calls are TRBV27 and TRBJ1-4, with 11 bases identical to TRBD1. J lost 8 bases, V lost 6 bases, and 11 bases had no gene match. This CDR3 is built from 16 residues. The germline gives CDR1 MNHEY, CDR2 SMNVEV (reference sequence).

This clone was recorded once. The V call is TRBV5-1, the J call TRBJ1-5; no firm D call. Germline CDR1 is SGHRS and CDR2 is YFSETQ. This CDR3 region has 14 residues. V was cut by 0 bases and J by 4 bases, with 8 bases left in between. The CDR3, as DNA: TGCGCCAGCAGCTTGGGGCAGGCGAATCAGCCCCAGCATTTT. This encodes CASSLGQANQPQHF.

V usage is TRBV9 and J usage is TRBJ1-3; D might be TRBD1 (5 bases). The CDR3 spans 14 residues. Trimming shortened V by 6 bases and J by 1 base, and 11 bases separated the two germline ends. Per the germline V gene, CDR1 is SGDLS and CDR2 is YYNGEE. In DNA, the CDR3 is TGTGCCAGCACTAATGGGGGGTCTGGAAACACCATATATTTT. Translation: CASTNGGSGNTIYF.

This clone was found a few times. The chain recombines TRBV6-7 with TRBJ1-5; D remains unclear. TRBV6-7 counts as an open reading frame of uncertain function. Trimming left V 3 bases short and J 0 bases short, with 21 bases between. The CDR3 contains 19 residues. The CDR3, as DNA: TGTGCCAGCAGTTATCCAATAAACGACGGAGGCAATAGCAATCAGCCCCAGCATTTT. This codes for CASSYPINDGGNSNQPQHF.

The chain employs TRBV6-5 and TRBJ1-1; 7 nucleotides agree with TRBD1. CDR1 and CDR2 (germline): MNHEY, SVGAGI. The V segment lost 6 bases and the J segment 1 base; nucleotides outside the gene matches: 2. The CDR3 loop spans 13 amino acids. Here the CDR3 reads CASRWTGNTEAFF. CDR3 coding DNA: TGTGCCAGCAGATGGACAGGGAACACTGAAGCTTTCTTT.

The chain is built from TRBV7-2 and TRBJ1-5; TRBD1 might be the D (6 bases). CDR1 is SGHTA and CDR2 is FQGNSA in the germline V gene. The length of the CDR3 is 16 residues. V lost 5 bases, J lost 0 bases, and 14 bases lay in between. The CDR3 protein is CASSLFPGDSNQPQHF. The CDR3 DNA sequence: TGTGCCAGCAGCCTCTTTCCAGGGGATAGCAATCAGCCCCAGCATTTT.

The chain carries TRBV2 and TRBJ1-5; D uncertain. V lost 3 bases to trimming and J lost 6 bases, with 12 bases between them. The CDR3 has 14 amino acids. CDR1 is SNHLY and CDR2 is FYNNEI in the germline V gene. The chain's CDR3 is CASSDRSSSQPQHF. The CDR3 bases are TGTGCCAGCAGTGATCGTAGTTCATCTCAGCCCCAGCATTTT.

This clone showed up just once. The rearrangement links TRBV9 to TRBJ2-2; D is possibly TRBD2 (6 bases). This CDR3 spans 16 amino acids. Trimming took 3 bases from V and 2 from J, leaving 14 bases between them. CDR1 and CDR2 (germline): SGDLS, YYNGEE. The CDR3 loop reads CASSAPGGTNTGELFF. CDR3 in DNA: TGTGCCAGCAGCGCACCCGGGGGAACCAACACCGGGGAGCTGTTTTTT.

The rearrangement joins TRBV7-3 to TRBJ2-3; 10 bases are a match to TRBD2. Germline assignment: CDR1 SGHTA and CDR2 FQGTGA. The CDR3 is 15 amino acids. Trimming cost V 4 bases and J 2 bases; bases outside gene matches: 3. CDR3 bases: TGTGCCAGCAGCTGGACTAGCGGCCCCACAGATACGCAGTATTTT. Translating gives CASSWTSGPTDTQYF.

This sequence joins TRBV28 and TRBJ1-5; maybe TRBD1 (5 bases). The CDR3 sequence is 14 residues long. Deletions cut 2 bases from V and 6 bases from J, with 11 bases between. The germline CDR1 and CDR2 sequences are MDHEN and SYDVKM. The CDR3 loop is CASSLTGESQPQHF. Written as DNA, the CDR3 is TGTGCCAGCAGTTTAACGGGGGAAAGTCAGCCCCAGCATTTT. Filled out from reference TRBV28 and TRBJ1-5, the complete variable domain reads DVKVTQSSRYLVKRTGEKVFLECVQDMDHENMFWYRQDPGLGLRLIYFSYDVKMKEKGDIPEGYSVSREKKERFSLILESASTNQTSMYLCASSLTGESQPQHFGDGTRLSIL.

The CDR3 nucleotides read TGTGCCAGCAGCTTAAGGATGAAAATACGGGGCTACGAGCAGTACTTC. Encoded protein: CASSLRMKIRGYEQYF. The chain recombines TRBV5-8 with TRBJ2-7; a possible D gene is TRBD2 (5 bases). Germline V gives CDR1 SGHTS, CDR2 YDEGEE. V was cut by 2 bases and J by 3 bases, with 18 bases left in between. The CDR3 totals 16 residues.

The chain employs TRBV18 and TRBJ2-1, with D tentatively TRBD2 (6 bases). CDR1 and CDR2 from the germline V gene are KGHSH and LQKENI. The length of the CDR3 is 17 residues. The V end was cut by 0 bases, the J end by 9 bases, with 21 bases between. This CDR3 reads CASSPPEGSGHQGEQFF. The CDR3 DNA sequence: TGTGCCAGCTCACCACCGGAGGGTAGCGGACACCAAGGTGAGCAGTTCTTC.

J is TRBJ2-5 and V is TRBV5-6; 16 bases fit TRBD2. Per germline, CDR1 SGHDT and CDR2 YYEEEE. CDR3 size: 17 residues. The junction had 3 bases not matched to a gene; V was cut back by 0 bases and J by 4 bases. The CDR3 is CASSLGGLAGGPETQYF. The CDR3 DNA reads as TGTGCCAGCAGCTTGGGGGGACTAGCGGGAGGGCCAGAGACCCAGTACTTC.

The gene calls are TRBV11-1 and TRBJ2-1; TRBD2 matches at 9 bases. This CDR3 has 15 residues. Germline V gene data show CDR1 as SGHAT and CDR2 as FQDESV (reference sequence). The V gene end was trimmed by 6 bases and the J gene end by 4 bases; junction bases not matched to a gene: 7. The CDR3 loop is CASRPGLAEYNEQFF. CDR3 sequence (DNA): TGTGCCAGCAGGCCGGGACTAGCAGAATACAATGAGCAGTTCTTC.

This clone appeared a single time. The rearrangement joins TRBV29-1 to TRBJ2-3; TRBD1 matches 11 bases. Looked up from germline, CDR1 is SQVTM and CDR2 is ANQGSEA. V lost 4 bases to trimming and J lost 5 bases; unmatched junction nucleotides: 11. The CDR3 extends over 16 amino acids. CDR3 nucleotides: TGCAGCGTTGGGCTCCCGGGACAGGGGGTACGAGATACGCAGTATTTT. It yields the protein CSVGLPGQGVRDTQYF.

J is TRBJ1-5 and V is TRBV5-1; D might be TRBD1 (6 bases). The CDR3 is 15 amino acids. Germline CDR1 reads SGHRS; CDR2 reads YFSETQ. Trimming pared 0 bases from V and 8 bases from J, leaving 15 bases between. The CDR3 DNA reads as TGCGCCAGCAGCTTGGATGGCAGGGGCGGTGAGCCCCAGCATTTT. It specifies CASSLDGRGGEPQHF.

The chain employs TRBV11-2 and TRBJ1-2; possibly TRBD1 for D (5 bases). The germline V and J ends were trimmed by 5 bases and 0 bases, with 22 bases remaining between them. The CDR3 contains 18 residues. Germline V gene lookup returns CDR1 SGHAT and CDR2 FQNNGV. The CDR3 loop reads CASSPRDSTSTPNYGYTF. The CDR3, as DNA: TGTGCCAGCAGCCCTAGAGACAGTACCTCTACACCTAACTATGGCTACACCTTC.

CDR3 sequence: CARPVPGSGRQTQYF. CDR3 coding DNA: TGCGCCAGACCCGTCCCGGGTAGCGGGAGACAGACCCAGTACTTC. The J gene is TRBJ2-5, the V gene TRBV4-1, with 9 bases aligning to TRBD2. Germline CDR1 is MGHRA and CDR2 is YSYEKL. V was clipped by 9 bases and J by 6 bases; unmatched bases: 14. The CDR3 consists of 15 residues.

The rearrangement links TRBV5-1 to TRBJ2-3; 10 bases align to TRBD2. The CDR3 covers 16 residues. V shed 0 bases and J 0 bases; nucleotides not matched to a gene: 1. The germline gives CDR1 SGHRS, CDR2 YFSETQ. The CDR3 nucleotides read TGCGCCAGCAGCTTGGGGACTAGCGGAAGCACAGATACGCAGTATTTT. Its translation is CASSLGTSGSTDTQYF.